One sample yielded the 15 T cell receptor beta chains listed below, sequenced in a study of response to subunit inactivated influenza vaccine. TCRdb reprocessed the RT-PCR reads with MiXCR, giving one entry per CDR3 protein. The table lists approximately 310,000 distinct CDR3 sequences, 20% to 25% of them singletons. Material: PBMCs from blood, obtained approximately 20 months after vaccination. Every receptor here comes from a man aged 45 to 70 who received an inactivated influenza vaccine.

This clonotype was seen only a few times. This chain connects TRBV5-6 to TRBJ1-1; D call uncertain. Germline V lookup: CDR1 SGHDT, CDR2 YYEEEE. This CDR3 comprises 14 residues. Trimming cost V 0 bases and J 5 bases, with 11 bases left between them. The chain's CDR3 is CASSLGQASTEAFF. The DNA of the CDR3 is TGTGCCAGCAGCTTGGGGCAGGCGTCTACTGAAGCTTTCTTT.

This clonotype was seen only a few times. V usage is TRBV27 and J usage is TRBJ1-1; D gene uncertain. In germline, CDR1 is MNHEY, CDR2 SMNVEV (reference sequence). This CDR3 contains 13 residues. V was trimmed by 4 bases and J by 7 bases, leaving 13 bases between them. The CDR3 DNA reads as TGTGCCAGCAGTTCCCCCTTTGTCCATGAAGCTTTCTTT. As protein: CASSSPFVHEAFF.

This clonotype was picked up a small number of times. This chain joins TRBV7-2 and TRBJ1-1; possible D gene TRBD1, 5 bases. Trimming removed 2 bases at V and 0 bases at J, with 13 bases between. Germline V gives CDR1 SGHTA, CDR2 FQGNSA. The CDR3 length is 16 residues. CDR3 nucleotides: TGTGCCAGCAGCTTATACGGCGGGGCGTTGAACACTGAAGCTTTCTTT. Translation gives CASSLYGGALNTEAFF.

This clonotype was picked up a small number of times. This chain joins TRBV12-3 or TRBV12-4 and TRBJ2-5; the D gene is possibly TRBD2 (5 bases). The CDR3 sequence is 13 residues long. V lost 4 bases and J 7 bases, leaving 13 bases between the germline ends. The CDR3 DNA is TGTGCCAGCAGTTCCACCGGGGTTGGGACCCAGTACTTC. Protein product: CASSSTGVGTQYF.

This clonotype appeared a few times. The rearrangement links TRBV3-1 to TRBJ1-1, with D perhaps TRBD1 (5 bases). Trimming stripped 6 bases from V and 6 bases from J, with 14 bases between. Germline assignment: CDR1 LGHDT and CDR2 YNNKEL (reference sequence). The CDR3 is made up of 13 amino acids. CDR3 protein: CASSHGTDPEAFF. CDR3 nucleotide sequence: TGTGCCAGCAGTCATGGGACGGATCCTGAAGCTTTCTTT.

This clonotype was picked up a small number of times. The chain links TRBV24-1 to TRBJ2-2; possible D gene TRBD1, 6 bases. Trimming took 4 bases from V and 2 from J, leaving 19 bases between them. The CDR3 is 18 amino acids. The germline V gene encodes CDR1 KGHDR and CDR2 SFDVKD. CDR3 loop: CATSDLPAKGGNTGELFF. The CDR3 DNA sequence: TGTGCCACCAGTGACCTCCCTGCCAAAGGGGGAAACACCGGGGAGCTGTTTTTT.

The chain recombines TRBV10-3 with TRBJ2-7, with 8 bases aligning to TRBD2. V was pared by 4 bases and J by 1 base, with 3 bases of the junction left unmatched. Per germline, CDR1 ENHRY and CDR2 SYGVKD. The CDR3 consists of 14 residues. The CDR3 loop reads CAISAASGSYEQYF. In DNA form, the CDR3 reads TGTGCCATCAGTGCGGCTAGCGGGTCCTACGAGCAGTACTTC.

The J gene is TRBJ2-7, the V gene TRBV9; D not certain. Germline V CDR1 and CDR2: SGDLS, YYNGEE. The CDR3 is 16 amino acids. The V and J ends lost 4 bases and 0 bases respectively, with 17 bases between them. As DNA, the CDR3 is TGTGCCAGCAGCCCCCTTAGGGCGGAGAGCTCCTACGAGCAGTACTTC. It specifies CASSPLRAESSYEQYF.

The CDR3 coding sequence is TGTGCCTGGAGTTGGGGACCCGGGAATGAGCAGTTCTTC. Translating gives CAWSWGPGNEQFF. The V gene is TRBV30, the J gene TRBJ2-1; D may correspond to TRBD1 or TRBD2 (5 bases each). Trimming took off 2 bases at V and 7 bases at J, with 12 bases between the two ends. This CDR3 comprises 13 residues. Germline lookup yields CDR1 GTSNPN and CDR2 SVGIG (reference sequence).

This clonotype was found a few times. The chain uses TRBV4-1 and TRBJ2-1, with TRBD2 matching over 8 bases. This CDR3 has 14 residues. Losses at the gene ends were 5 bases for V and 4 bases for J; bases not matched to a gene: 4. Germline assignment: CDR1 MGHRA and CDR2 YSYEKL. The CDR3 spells CASSYSGTYNEQFF. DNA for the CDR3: TGCGCCAGCAGCTATAGCGGGACGTACAATGAGCAGTTCTTC.

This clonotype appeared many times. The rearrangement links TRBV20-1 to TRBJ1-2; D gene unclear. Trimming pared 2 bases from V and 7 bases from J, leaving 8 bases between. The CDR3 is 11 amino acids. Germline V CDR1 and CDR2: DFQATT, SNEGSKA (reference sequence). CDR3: CSARSGPGYTF. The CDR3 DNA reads TGCAGTGCTAGATCCGGACCTGGCTACACCTTC.

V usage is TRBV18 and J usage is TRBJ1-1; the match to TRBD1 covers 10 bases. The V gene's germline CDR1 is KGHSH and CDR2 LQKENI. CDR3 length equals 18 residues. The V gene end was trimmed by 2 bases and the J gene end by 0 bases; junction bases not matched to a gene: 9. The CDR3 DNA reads TGTGCCAGCTCACCAACCCTCCGGGACAGGGGATTGAACACTGAAGCTTTCTTT. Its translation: CASSPTLRDRGLNTEAFF.

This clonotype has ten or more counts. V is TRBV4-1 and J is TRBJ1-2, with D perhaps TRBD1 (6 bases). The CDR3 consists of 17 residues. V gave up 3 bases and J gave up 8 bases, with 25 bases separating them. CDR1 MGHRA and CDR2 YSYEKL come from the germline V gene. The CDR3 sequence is CASSQLLQGRGGEGYTF. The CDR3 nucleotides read TGCGCCAGCAGCCAGCTACTCCAGGGGAGGGGTGGGGAAGGCTACACCTTC.

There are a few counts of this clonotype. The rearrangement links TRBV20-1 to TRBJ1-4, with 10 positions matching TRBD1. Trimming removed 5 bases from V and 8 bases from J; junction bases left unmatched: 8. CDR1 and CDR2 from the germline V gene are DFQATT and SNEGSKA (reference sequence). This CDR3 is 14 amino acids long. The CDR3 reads CSALPGQGGEKLFF. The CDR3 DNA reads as TGCAGTGCTTTACCTGGACAGGGGGGAGAAAAACTGTTTTTT.

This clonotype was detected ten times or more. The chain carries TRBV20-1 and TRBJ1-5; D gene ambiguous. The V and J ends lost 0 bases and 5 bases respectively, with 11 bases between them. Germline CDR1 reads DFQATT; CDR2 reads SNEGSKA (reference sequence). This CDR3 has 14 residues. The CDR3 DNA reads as TGCAGTGCTAGAGATGTTGGCGGGGATCAGCCCCAGCATTTT. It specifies CSARDVGGDQPQHF.